This TCR beta chain was identified during a study of control samples from healthy donors and cancer patients. This CDR3 is built from 14 residues. The V gene lost 0 bases and the J gene lost 7 bases, with 9 bases spanning the gap. Per germline, CDR1 MNHEY and CDR2 SVGAGI. Using immunoSEQ multiplex PCR, the repertoire was profiled, and TCRdb retains in-frame clones only, with some absent. The sample contains about 140,000 clones, roughly nine tenths of which appear only once. The genes are TRBV6-5 and TRBJ2-2; D uncertain. Material: blood. The TCR comes from a man between 18 and 35 years old in good health. The CDR3 spells CASSYSPGFGELFF. CDR3 DNA: TGTGCCAGCAGTTACTCACCCGGGTTCGGGGAGCTGTTTTTT.